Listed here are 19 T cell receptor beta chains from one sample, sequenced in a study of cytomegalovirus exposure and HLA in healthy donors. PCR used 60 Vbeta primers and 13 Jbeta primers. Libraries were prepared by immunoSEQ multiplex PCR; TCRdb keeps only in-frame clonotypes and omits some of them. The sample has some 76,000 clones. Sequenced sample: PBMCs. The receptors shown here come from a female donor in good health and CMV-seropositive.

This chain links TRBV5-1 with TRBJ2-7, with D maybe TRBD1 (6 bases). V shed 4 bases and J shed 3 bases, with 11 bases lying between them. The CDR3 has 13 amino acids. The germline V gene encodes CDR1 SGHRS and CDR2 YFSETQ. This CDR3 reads CASSPGTFYEQYF. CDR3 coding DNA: TGCGCCAGCAGCCCCGGGACATTCTACGAGCAGTACTTC.

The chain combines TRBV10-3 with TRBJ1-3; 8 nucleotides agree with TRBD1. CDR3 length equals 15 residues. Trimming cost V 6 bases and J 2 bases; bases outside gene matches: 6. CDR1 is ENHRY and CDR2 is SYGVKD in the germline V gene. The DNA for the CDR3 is TGTGCCATCAGGGCCGGGACAGGCGCTGGAAACACCATATATTTT. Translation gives CAIRAGTGAGNTIYF.

This CDR3 is CASMISQGADNEQFF. The CDR3 bases are TGTGCCAGCATGATTTCACAGGGCGCCGACAATGAGCAGTTCTTC. The genes are TRBV6-1 and TRBJ2-1, with D maybe TRBD1 (6 bases). Trimming left V 7 bases short and J 5 bases short, with 18 bases between. The germline CDR1 and CDR2 sequences are MNHNS and SASEGT. This CDR3 is built from 15 residues.

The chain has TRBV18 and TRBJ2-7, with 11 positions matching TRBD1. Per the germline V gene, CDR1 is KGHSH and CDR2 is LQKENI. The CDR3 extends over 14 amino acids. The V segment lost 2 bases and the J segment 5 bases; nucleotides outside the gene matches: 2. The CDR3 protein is CASSPWTGGDEQYF. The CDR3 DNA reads TGTGCCAGCTCACCATGGACAGGGGGCGACGAGCAGTACTTC.

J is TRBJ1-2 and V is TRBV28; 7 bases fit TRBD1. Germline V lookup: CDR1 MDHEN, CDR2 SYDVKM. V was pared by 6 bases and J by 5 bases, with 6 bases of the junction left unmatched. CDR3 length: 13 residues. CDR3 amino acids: CASSGQALYGYTF. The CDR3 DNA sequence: TGTGCCAGCAGCGGACAGGCTCTTTATGGCTACACCTTC.

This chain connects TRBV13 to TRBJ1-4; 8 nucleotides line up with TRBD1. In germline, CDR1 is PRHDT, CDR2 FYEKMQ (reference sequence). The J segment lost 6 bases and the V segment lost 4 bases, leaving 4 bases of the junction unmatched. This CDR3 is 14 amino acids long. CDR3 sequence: CASSSDRAYEKLFF. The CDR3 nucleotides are TGTGCCAGCAGCTCGGACAGGGCATATGAAAAACTGTTTTTT.

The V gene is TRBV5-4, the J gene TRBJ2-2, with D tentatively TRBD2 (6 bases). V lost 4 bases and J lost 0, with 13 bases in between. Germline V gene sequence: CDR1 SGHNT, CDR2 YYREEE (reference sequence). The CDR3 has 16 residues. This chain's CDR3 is CASSLGGLANTGELFF. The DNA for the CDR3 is TGTGCCAGCAGCCTCGGGGGACTTGCGAACACCGGGGAGCTGTTTTTT.

Here the CDR3 DNA reads TGTGCCAGCAGCCCGTCGACAGGGCCCTACGAGCAGTACTTC. Its translation is CASSPSTGPYEQYF. This sequence joins TRBV5-5 and TRBJ2-7; the match to TRBD1 covers 7 bases. CDR3 size: 14 residues. V trimming: 4 bases; J trimming: 2 bases; junction bases outside the gene matches: 6. From germline, CDR1 is SGHKS and CDR2 YYEKEE (reference sequence).

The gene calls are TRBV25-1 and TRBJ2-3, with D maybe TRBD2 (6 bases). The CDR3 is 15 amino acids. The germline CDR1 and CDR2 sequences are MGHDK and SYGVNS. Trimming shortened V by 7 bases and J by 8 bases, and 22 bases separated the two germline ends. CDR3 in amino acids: CASKPPGTGGGTQYF. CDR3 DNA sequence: TGTGCCAGCAAACCACCCGGGACTGGCGGAGGTACGCAGTATTTT.

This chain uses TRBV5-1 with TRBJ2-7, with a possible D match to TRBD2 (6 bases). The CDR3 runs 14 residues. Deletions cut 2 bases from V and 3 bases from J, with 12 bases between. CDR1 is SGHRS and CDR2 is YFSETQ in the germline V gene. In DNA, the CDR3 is TGCGCCAGCAGCTTCCGGCGGGACGACTACGAGCAGTACTTC. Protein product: CASSFRRDDYEQYF.

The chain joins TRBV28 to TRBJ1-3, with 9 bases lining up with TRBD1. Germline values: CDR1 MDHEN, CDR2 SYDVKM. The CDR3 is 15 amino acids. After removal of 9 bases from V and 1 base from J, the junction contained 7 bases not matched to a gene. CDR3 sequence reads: CASHSGQGSGNTIYF. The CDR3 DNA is TGTGCCAGTCATTCGGGACAGGGATCTGGAAACACCATATATTTT.

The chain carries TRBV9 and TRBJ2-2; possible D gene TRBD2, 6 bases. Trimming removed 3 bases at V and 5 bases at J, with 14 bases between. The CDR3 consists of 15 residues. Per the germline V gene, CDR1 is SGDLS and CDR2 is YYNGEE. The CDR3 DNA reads TGTGCCAGCAGCGCCCGGACTACGACGACCGGGGAGCTGTTTTTT. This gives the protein CASSARTTTTGELFF.

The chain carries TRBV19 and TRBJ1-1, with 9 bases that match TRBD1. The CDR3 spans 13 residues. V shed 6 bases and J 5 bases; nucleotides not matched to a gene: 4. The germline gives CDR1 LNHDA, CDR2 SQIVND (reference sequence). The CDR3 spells CASRRDRETEAFF. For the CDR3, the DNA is TGTGCCAGTAGACGGGACAGGGAAACTGAAGCTTTCTTT.

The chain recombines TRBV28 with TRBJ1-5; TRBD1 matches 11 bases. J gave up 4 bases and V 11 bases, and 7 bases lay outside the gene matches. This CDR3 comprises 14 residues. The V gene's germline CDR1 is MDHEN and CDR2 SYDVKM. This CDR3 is CAGGTGGENQPQHF. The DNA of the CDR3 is TGTGCCGGAGGGACAGGGGGTGAGAATCAGCCCCAGCATTTT. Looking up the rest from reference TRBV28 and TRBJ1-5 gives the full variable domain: DVKVTQSSRYLVKRTGEKVFLECVQDMDHENMFWYRQDPGLGLRLIYFSYDVKMKEKGDIPEGYSVSREKKERFSLILESASTNQTSMYLCAGGTGGENQPQHFGDGTRLSIL.

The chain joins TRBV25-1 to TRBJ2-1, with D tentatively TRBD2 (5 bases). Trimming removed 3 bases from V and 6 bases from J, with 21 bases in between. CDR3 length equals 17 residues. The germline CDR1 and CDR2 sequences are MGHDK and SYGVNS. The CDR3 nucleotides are TGTGCCAGCAGTGACTCACCCGGGGTGAGTGGTAGCAATGAGCAGTTCTTC. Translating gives CASSDSPGVSGSNEQFF.

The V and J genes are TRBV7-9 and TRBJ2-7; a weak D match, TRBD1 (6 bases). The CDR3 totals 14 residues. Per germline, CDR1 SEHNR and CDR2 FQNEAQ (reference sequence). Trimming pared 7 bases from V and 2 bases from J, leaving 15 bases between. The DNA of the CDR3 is TGTGCCAGCACTTTACAGGACAGCGCCTACGAGCAGTACTTC. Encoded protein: CASTLQDSAYEQYF.

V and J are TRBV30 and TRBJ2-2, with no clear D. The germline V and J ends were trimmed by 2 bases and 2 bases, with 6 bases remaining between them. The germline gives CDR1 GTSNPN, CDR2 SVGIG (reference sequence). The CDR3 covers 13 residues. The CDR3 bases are TGTGCCTGGAGTTATATCAACACCGGGGAGCTGTTTTTT. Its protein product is CAWSYINTGELFF.

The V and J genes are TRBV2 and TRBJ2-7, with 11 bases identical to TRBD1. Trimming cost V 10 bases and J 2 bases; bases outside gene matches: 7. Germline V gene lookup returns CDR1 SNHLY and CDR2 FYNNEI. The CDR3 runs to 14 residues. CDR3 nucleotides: TGTGCCAACGAGGGACAGGGGGACCCCTACGAGCAGTACTTC. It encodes CANEGQGDPYEQYF.

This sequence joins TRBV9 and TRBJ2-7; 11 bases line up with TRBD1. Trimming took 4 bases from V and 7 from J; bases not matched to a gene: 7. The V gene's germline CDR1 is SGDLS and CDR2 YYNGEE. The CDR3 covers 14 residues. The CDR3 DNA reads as TGTGCCAGCAGCTCCGGACAGGGGGCGAGGGAGCAGTACTTC. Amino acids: CASSSGQGAREQYF. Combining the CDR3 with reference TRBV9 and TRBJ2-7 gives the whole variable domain DSGVTQTPKHLITATGQRVTLRCSPRSGDLSVYWYQQSLDQGLQFLIQYYNGEERAKGNILERFSAQQFPDLHSELNLSSLELGDSALYFCASSSGQGAREQYFGPGTRLTVT.